The 13 T cell receptor beta chains in this list originate from one sample, sequenced in a study of cytomegalovirus exposure and HLA in healthy donors. The primer mix had 60 Vbeta and 13 Jbeta primers. Sequencing used immunoSEQ multiplex PCR; TCRdb keeps in-frame clones, though not all of them. The data show about 150,000 clones, 60% to 80% seen once. The sequencing input was PBMCs. The receptors here all came from a woman in her twenties or thirties in good health and CMV-seronegative.

The chain employs TRBV9 and TRBJ2-3, with D hard to call. This CDR3 is 15 amino acids long. Trimming pared 3 bases from V and 0 bases from J, leaving 11 bases between. Germline V gene data show CDR1 as SGDLS and CDR2 as YYNGEE. The DNA of the CDR3 is TGTGCCAGCAGCGCCAAATCCGGGAGCACAGATACGCAGTATTTT. It translates to CASSAKSGSTDTQYF.

Concerning this clone: The same CDR3 can be traced to other DNA sequences in this sample. The J gene is TRBJ1-2, the V gene TRBV29-1, with 7 bases fitting TRBD1. The CDR3 is made up of 12 amino acids. Unmatched junction bases numbered 3, after V lost 4 bases and J lost 4 bases. In germline, CDR1 is SQVTM, CDR2 ANQGSEA. CDR3: CSVGGTAYGYTF. The CDR3 DNA reads as TGCAGCGTTGGGGGGACAGCCTATGGCTACACCTTC.

This chain joins TRBV19 and TRBJ2-7; possible D gene TRBD2, 5 bases. Trimming left V 3 bases short and J 2 bases short, with 8 bases between. The CDR3 consists of 13 residues. CDR1 is LNHDA, CDR2 SQIVND, per germline (reference sequence). The CDR3 region is CASSINGAYEQYF. The CDR3 nucleotides are TGTGCCAGTAGTATTAACGGGGCCTACGAGCAGTACTTC.

The chain carries TRBV2 and TRBJ1-3, with D uncertain. CDR3 size: 11 residues. Germline V gene data show CDR1 as SNHLY and CDR2 as FYNNEI. The ends were cut back, 4 bases at V and 6 bases at J, with 4 bases in the middle. CDR3 sequence reads: CASSGANTIYF. The CDR3 DNA follows: TGTGCCAGCAGTGGGGCAAACACCATATATTTT.

The chain combines TRBV29-1 with TRBJ2-6, with a weak D call TRBD2 (6 bases). The CDR3 has 15 amino acids. Germline CDR1 is SQVTM and CDR2 is ANQGSEA. The V end lost 7 bases, the J end lost 0 bases, and 13 bases lay between the germline ends. The CDR3 region has the DNA TGCAGCGGGCAAGTGGGGGGCTCTGGGGCCAACGTCCTGACTTTC. Encoded protein: CSGQVGGSGANVLTF.

The gene calls are TRBV5-6 and TRBJ1-5; D might be TRBD1 (5 bases). The CDR3 runs 15 residues. Germline V gene data show CDR1 as SGHDT and CDR2 as YYEEEE. With 6 bases removed from V and 5 bases from J, the gap between germline ends came to 18 bases. The DNA of the CDR3 is TGTGCCAGCACCCGCGGTGGCCGGGGGGATCAGCCCCAGCATTTT. Translated: CASTRGGRGDQPQHF.

This chain uses TRBV2 with TRBJ1-5; D is unresolved. The CDR3 length is 16 residues. CDR1 is SNHLY and CDR2 is FYNNEI in the germline V gene. V was trimmed by 1 base and J by 1 base, leaving 11 bases between them. The CDR3 DNA sequence: TGTGCCAGCAGTGAAGGGGCCCCTGCCAGCAATCAGCCCCAGCATTTT. It translates to CASSEGAPASNQPQHF.

Only a few counts were recorded for this clone. The chain combines TRBV7-6 with TRBJ2-3; 13 bases are a match to TRBD2. The ends lost 1 base at V and 7 bases at J; junction bases unmatched: 8. The germline gives CDR1 SGHVS, CDR2 FNYEAQ. The CDR3 totals 17 residues. The CDR3 DNA reads as TGTGCCAGCAGCTTAGGACTAGCGGGGGGACTACAGAATACGCAGTATTTT. Translation: CASSLGLAGGLQNTQYF.

The chain recombines TRBV6-5 with TRBJ2-1, with a tentative D call TRBD1 (6 bases). Deletions cut 6 bases from V and 10 bases from J, with 19 bases between. Germline-derived CDR1 and CDR2 are MNHEY and SVGAGI. CDR3 size: 14 residues. The CDR3 DNA reads TGTGCCAGCAGGCGCACCTTAGGACAGCGCGAGCAGTTCTTC. Amino acids: CASRRTLGQREQFF.

This chain uses TRBV6-5 with TRBJ2-1, with D possibly TRBD1 on 7 matching bases. Trimming pared 4 bases from V and 10 bases from J, leaving 11 bases between. This CDR3 has 12 residues. Germline CDR1 MNHEY, CDR2 SVGAGI. As DNA, the CDR3 is TGTGCCAGCAGTTCTTCAGGGGGGGAGCAGTTCTTC. Translated: CASSSSGGEQFF.

V usage is TRBV6-1 and J usage is TRBJ2-7, with TRBD1 identical over 7 bases. V lost 5 bases to trimming and J lost 3 bases; unmatched junction nucleotides: 4. The CDR3 length is 13 residues. The germline V gene encodes CDR1 MNHNS and CDR2 SASEGT. In DNA, the CDR3 is TGTGCCAGCAGTTCGACAGGGATCTACGAGCAGTACTTC. Encoded protein: CASSSTGIYEQYF.

The J gene is TRBJ1-1, the V gene TRBV11-2; no reliable D call. The CDR3 loop spans 14 amino acids. V was shortened by 4 bases and J by 8 bases, with 17 bases between the two germline ends. Germline CDR1 is SGHAT and CDR2 is FQNNGV. The CDR3 nucleotides read TGTGCCAGCAGCTCCCCATGGGCAGCCCAGGAAGCTTTCTTT. This encodes CASSSPWAAQEAFF. Supplemented by reference TRBV11-2 and TRBJ1-1, the full variable domain reads EAGVAQSPRYKIIEKRQSVAFWCNPISGHATLYWYQQILGQGPKLLIQFQNNGVVDDSQLPKDRFSAERLKGVDSTLKIQPAKLEDSAVYLCASSSPWAAQEAFFGQGTRLTVV.

The genes are TRBV7-3 and TRBJ1-1; 8 bases align to TRBD1. CDR3 length equals 15 residues. V was pared by 1 base and J by 4 bases, with 5 bases of the junction left unmatched. Germline V gene sequence: CDR1 SGHTA, CDR2 FQGTGA. The CDR3 protein is CASSLRGQGSTEAFF. The CDR3 DNA follows: TGTGCCAGCAGCTTAAGAGGACAGGGATCCACTGAAGCTTTCTTT.